This entry lists 8 T cell receptor beta chains sequenced from one sample in a study of blood T cells in healthy people across ages. A second 7 to 11 cycle PCR used barcoded and J-beta primers. TCRdb reanalysed the 5' RACE reads using MiXCR and keeps one entry per CDR3 protein. In the table there are hundreds of thousands of distinct CDR3 sequences, roughly 64% of which are singletons. Sequenced: blood. The receptor set was obtained from a man aged 25 to 40 in good health.

This clonotype was observed a handful of times. This sequence joins TRBV20-1 and TRBJ2-3, with unresolved D. The CDR3 consists of 13 residues. V lost 4 bases to trimming and J lost 3 bases, with 11 bases between them. Germline CDR1 DFQATT, CDR2 SNEGSKA (reference sequence). The CDR3 coding sequence is TGCAGTGCTATCGGGCCCCTGACAGATACGCAGTATTTT. Translated: CSAIGPLTDTQYF.

V and J are TRBV28 and TRBJ2-5, with 9 bases matching TRBD1. CDR3 size: 18 residues. Germline trimming cut 5 bases from V and 1 base from J; bases unmatched to any gene: 14. Germline V lookup: CDR1 MDHEN, CDR2 SYDVKM. CDR3 coding DNA: TGTGCCAGCAGTCAACAGGGGGCGCGGGCTATTCCCCAAGAGACCCAGTACTTC. Protein: CASSQQGARAIPQETQYF.

The V and J genes are TRBV15 and TRBJ2-3; 7 positions agree with TRBD2. There are 13 residues in the CDR3. Germline loops: CDR1 LNHNV, CDR2 YYDKDF (reference sequence). Trimming removed 5 bases from V and 9 bases from J; junction bases left unmatched: 8. Here the CDR3 reads CATSSGGKGTQYF. The CDR3 nucleotides are TGTGCCACCAGCTCCGGGGGGAAGGGCACGCAGTATTTT.

The rearrangement uses TRBV20-1 and TRBJ2-1; TRBD2 aligns across 10 bases. Per germline, CDR1 DFQATT and CDR2 SNEGSKA (reference sequence). The CDR3 length is 15 residues. J was trimmed by 10 bases and V by 5 bases; bases with no gene match: 14. The CDR3 DNA is TGCAGTGCTGAGGGGGGGACTAGCGCTGGCAGGGAGCAGTTCTTC. It codes for CSAEGGTSAGREQFF.

The chain recombines TRBV7-2 with TRBJ1-1, with D perhaps matching TRBD1 (5 bases). With 7 bases removed from V and 1 base from J, the gap between germline ends came to 13 bases. CDR3 length: 14 amino acids. Germline CDR1 is SGHTA and CDR2 is FQGNSA. In nucleotides, the CDR3 is TGTGCCAGCACCATATCGGGGGAGAACACTGAAGCTTTCTTT. As protein: CASTISGENTEAFF.

In this sample, this clonotype turned up once. The CDR3 spells CASSPSGTSLGSNEQFF. CDR3 sequence (DNA): TGTGCCAGCAGCCCCTCCGGGACTTCCCTCGGTTCGAATGAGCAGTTCTTC. The V call is TRBV11-3, the J call TRBJ2-1, with D perhaps TRBD2 (6 bases). Germline V gene data show CDR1 as SGHNT and CDR2 as YENEEA. The CDR3 is 17 residues long. V was pared by 5 bases and J by 7 bases, with 24 bases between.

The chain links TRBV6-6 to TRBJ1-2, with D maybe TRBD1 (5 bases). With 5 bases removed from V and 3 bases from J, the gap between germline ends came to 13 bases. The CDR3 consists of 14 residues. CDR1 and CDR2 from the germline V gene are MNHNY and SVGAGI (reference sequence). CDR3 region: CASSDRDGYYGYTF. The CDR3, as DNA: TGTGCCAGCAGTGACCGGGACGGATACTATGGCTACACCTTC.

CDR3 in amino acids: CATTFASGSSYEQYF. The DNA of the CDR3 is TGTGCCACCACCTTCGCTAGCGGGAGCTCCTACGAGCAGTACTTC. The chain links TRBV7-2 to TRBJ2-7; 10 bases are shared with TRBD2. From germline, CDR1 is SGHTA and CDR2 FQGNSA. The CDR3 runs 15 residues. J lost 0 bases, V lost 10 bases, and 9 bases had no gene match.